The present TCR beta chain was sequenced within a study of cytomegalovirus exposure and HLA in healthy donors. Looking at the study overall: Genotyping showed around 80% of almost 400 donors falling in the Caucasian-associated ancestry cluster.

The study ran its PCR with 60 Vbeta and 13 Jbeta primers. Generated by immunoSEQ multiplex PCR, the TCRdb table keeps only in-frame clones and is missing some. The sample carries 120,000 or so clones, over 65% recorded once. This receptor was taken from a man between 25 and 39 years old in good health and CMV-seropositive. Sequences were obtained from PBMCs.

Here the CDR3 DNA reads TGTGCCAGCAGCTCGACAGCCAACTATGGCTACACCTTC. Residues: CASSSTANYGYTF. This rearrangement joins TRBV7-8 to TRBJ1-2; possibly TRBD1 for D (5 bases). Trimming removed 4 bases at V and 2 bases at J, with 8 bases between. The germline CDR1 and CDR2 sequences are SGHVS and FQNEAQ. The CDR3 runs to 13 residues. The variable domain in full, with the rest retrieved from reference TRBV7-8 and TRBJ1-2, is GAGVSQSPRYKVAKRGQDVALRCDPISGHVSLFWYQQALGQGPEFLTYFQNEAQLDKSGLPSDRFFAERPEGSVSTLKIQRTQQEDSAVYLCASSSTANYGYTFGSGTRLTVV.